The 15 T cell receptor beta chains listed next were all sequenced from one sample in a study of T cells after yellow fever vaccination. TCRdb analysed the 5' RACE reads with MiXCR anew, one entry per CDR3 protein. Of 300,000 or so distinct CDR3 sequences in the sample, approximately 12% were seen once. Sample: CD4+ T cells sorted from PBMCs, taken 45 days after the yellow fever booster vaccination. All receptors come from a man younger than 40 who received the YFV17D yellow fever vaccine.

The chain employs TRBV10-3 and TRBJ2-5; D is uncertain. CDR3 length: 12 residues. The V end lost 11 bases, the J end lost 2 bases, and 12 bases lay between the germline ends. Germline V CDR1 and CDR2: ENHRY, SYGVKD. CDR3 coding DNA: TGTGCCTCCAAGGGCTCACAAGAGACCCAGTACTTC. Residues: CASKGSQETQYF.

This clonotype was counted only a few times. V and J are TRBV10-3 and TRBJ2-5; TRBD1 is a possible D gene (6 bases). Trimming took 6 bases from V and 3 from J, leaving 17 bases between them. CDR3 length: 15 amino acids. Germline CDR1 reads ENHRY; CDR2 reads SYGVKD. CDR3 protein: CAISLGEGGKETQYF. The CDR3 DNA reads as TGTGCCATCAGCTTAGGGGAAGGGGGAAAAGAGACCCAGTACTTC.

There are a few counts of this clonotype. The rearrangement joins TRBV20-1 to TRBJ2-1; 14 bases agree with TRBD2. Unmatched junction bases numbered 3, after V lost 3 bases and J lost 8 bases. This CDR3 region has 14 residues. Germline V gene data show CDR1 as DFQATT and CDR2 as SNEGSKA (reference sequence). The DNA of the CDR3 is TGCAGTGCTAGGGGACTAGCGGGAGTTTATGAGCAGTTCTTC. This codes for CSARGLAGVYEQFF.

This clonotype was seen a few times. The chain recombines TRBV10-3 with TRBJ2-7, with D perhaps being TRBD1 or TRBD2 (5 bases each). Germline assignment: CDR1 ENHRY and CDR2 SYGVKD. Trimming took off 7 bases at V and 6 bases at J, with 22 bases between the two ends. This CDR3 region has 15 residues. The CDR3 sequence: CAINPEGLRGREQYF. CDR3 nucleotide sequence: TGTGCCATCAATCCCGAGGGGCTTCGCGGCCGCGAGCAGTACTTC.

This clonotype has ten or more counts. Germline is not matched at one junction end, which may reflect a read error. The chain employs TRBV5-1 and TRBJ2-5; 7 bases agree with TRBD1. The germline V gene encodes CDR1 SGHRS and CDR2 YFSETQ. This CDR3 is built from 12 residues. CDR3 in DNA: TGTGCCAGCAGTACAGGGGAGGAGACCCAGTACTTC. Protein product: CASSTGEETQYF.

J is TRBJ2-7 and V is TRBV28; possibly TRBD2 for D (6 bases). Germline CDR1 MDHEN, CDR2 SYDVKM. V gave up 4 bases and J gave up 7 bases, with 14 bases separating them. This CDR3 has 13 amino acids. The CDR3 bases are TGTGCCAGCAGTTCTTCCTTCGGGGGTGAGCAGTACTTC. It encodes CASSSSFGGEQYF.

In its sample, this clonotype was seen many times. CDR3 residues: CASSTSAGVVNEQFF. As DNA, the CDR3 is TGTGCCAGCAGCACCTCCGCGGGAGTTGTCAATGAGCAGTTCTTC. The J gene is TRBJ2-1, the V gene TRBV11-2, with 7 bases lining up with TRBD2. V was clipped by 5 bases and J by 6 bases; unmatched bases: 10. The length of the CDR3 is 15 residues. Per the germline V gene, CDR1 is SGHAT and CDR2 is FQNNGV.

CDR3: CASSSHIRTGELFF. CDR3 DNA: TGTGCCAGCAGTTCGCATATCCGAACCGGGGAGCTGTTTTTT. The gene calls are TRBV12-3 or TRBV12-4 and TRBJ2-2; D is uncertain. Deletions cut 4 bases from V and 5 bases from J, with 11 bases between. The CDR3 loop spans 14 amino acids.

V usage is TRBV10-3 and J usage is TRBJ1-1; D gene uncertain. There are 14 residues in the CDR3. CDR1 is ENHRY, CDR2 SYGVKD, per germline. V was trimmed by 4 bases and J by 2 bases, leaving 11 bases between them. Here the CDR3 DNA reads TGTGCCATCAGTGGACACCGGATTAACACTGAAGCTTTCTTT. Its protein is CAISGHRINTEAFF.

In this sample, this clonotype turned up a few times. The gene calls are TRBV19 and TRBJ1-1, with 10 bases aligning to TRBD1. V lost 8 bases, J lost 2 bases, and 2 bases stayed unmatched. Germline lookup yields CDR1 LNHDA and CDR2 SQIVND (reference sequence). This CDR3 has 13 residues. For the CDR3, the DNA is TGTGCCAGTGGGGACAGGGGTAACACTGAAGCTTTCTTT. The encoded protein is CASGDRGNTEAFF.

This clonotype was counted ten times or more. The chain links TRBV7-2 to TRBJ2-1; D is perhaps TRBD1 (6 bases). There are 14 residues in the CDR3. Germline loops: CDR1 SGHTA, CDR2 FQGNSA. V was shortened by 5 bases and J by 1 base, with 9 bases between the two germline ends. DNA of the CDR3: TGTGCCAGCAGCCCTGACAGGTCCTACAATGAGCAGTTCTTC. The encoded protein is CASSPDRSYNEQFF. The full variable domain, rest sourced from reference TRBV7-2 and TRBJ2-1, is GAGVSQSPSNKVTEKGKDVELRCDPISGHTALYWYRQSLGQGLEFLIYFQGNSAPDKSGLPSDRFSAERTGGSVSTLTIQRTQQEDSAVYLCASSPDRSYNEQFFGPGTRLTVL.

The chain links TRBV5-1 to TRBJ2-7; unclear D gene. There are 13 residues in the CDR3. V dropped 4 bases and J dropped 4 bases, with 12 bases sitting between them. Germline CDR1 is SGHRS and CDR2 is YFSETQ. The CDR3 DNA is TGCGCCAGCAGCCCAAATAATAAGTACGAGCAGTACTTC. Its protein product is CASSPNNKYEQYF.

In its sample, this clonotype was seen a few times. V usage is TRBV5-6 and J usage is TRBJ2-2, with no clear D. CDR1 is SGHDT, CDR2 YYEEEE, per germline. The CDR3 sequence is 16 residues long. V was pared by 0 bases and J by 1 base, with 10 bases between. Written as DNA, the CDR3 is TGTGCCAGCAGCTTGGTTCGAGCGATGAACACCGGGGAGCTGTTTTTT. The encoded protein is CASSLVRAMNTGELFF.

The rearrangement joins TRBV28 to TRBJ1-1, with unresolved D. The CDR3 has 14 residues. CDR1 is MDHEN, CDR2 SYDVKM, per germline. Trimming pared 1 base from V and 0 bases from J, leaving 6 bases between. CDR3 DNA sequence: TGTGCCAGCAGTTTATTAAGGGTGAACACTGAAGCTTTCTTT. Encoded protein: CASSLLRVNTEAFF.

The rearrangement links TRBV7-2 to TRBJ1-2, with D uncertain. Germline CDR1 SGHTA, CDR2 FQGNSA. The CDR3 length is 10 residues. V dropped 10 bases and J dropped 7 bases, with 10 bases sitting between them. The CDR3 bases are TGTGCCACCATAAGAGGTGGCTACACCTTC. Translation gives CATIRGGYTF.